A single sample gave rise to the 13 T cell receptor beta chains below, sequenced in a study of cytomegalovirus exposure and HLA in healthy donors. Researchers ran the PCR with 60 Vbeta and 13 Jbeta primers. TCRdb keeps only in-frame clones here, not all; method: immunoSEQ multiplex PCR. The top ten clones hold about 2% of a sample with some 150,000 clones, over 8% of them seen once. Source material: PBMCs. These receptors were collected from a male donor in good health and CMV-seronegative.

The chain is built from TRBV9 and TRBJ1-3; 8 bases match TRBD1. V shed 3 bases, J shed 8 bases, and the junction held 7 bases outside the gene matches. The V gene's germline CDR1 is SGDLS and CDR2 YYNGEE. The CDR3 is made up of 14 amino acids. Here the CDR3 reads CASSATGGWDTIYF. The CDR3 DNA reads TGTGCCAGCAGCGCTACAGGGGGGTGGGACACCATATATTTT.

V usage is TRBV18 and J usage is TRBJ1-3; D is unclear. V was cut by 4 bases and J by 0 bases, with 7 bases left in between. CDR3 size: 14 residues. The V gene's germline CDR1 is KGHSH and CDR2 LQKENI. The CDR3 is CASSLGDSGNTIYF. DNA for the CDR3: TGTGCCAGCTCACTCGGGGACTCTGGAAACACCATATATTTT.

This clone was counted a few times. The J gene is TRBJ2-7, the V gene TRBV27, with 14 bases aligning to TRBD2. V was clipped by 3 bases and J by 13 bases; unmatched bases: 8. Germline-derived CDR1 and CDR2 are MNHEY and SMNVEV (reference sequence). This CDR3 spans 14 amino acids. DNA of the CDR3: TGTGCCAGCAGTTTCTATGGGACTAGCGGGAGTTTCTACTTC. It translates to CASSFYGTSGSFYF.

The CDR3 here is CASSLIGDTEAFF. CDR3 bases: TGTGCCAGCAGCTTAATAGGGGACACTGAAGCTTTCTTT. This rearrangement joins TRBV7-3 to TRBJ1-1; tentative D call: TRBD1 (5 bases). There are 13 residues in the CDR3. Germline V gene lookup returns CDR1 SGHTA and CDR2 FQGTGA. The V gene lost 1 base and the J gene lost 3 bases, with 6 bases spanning the gap.

This sequence joins TRBV7-2 and TRBJ2-7, with TRBD1 matching 11 bases. The J segment lost 7 bases and the V segment lost 4 bases, leaving 6 bases of the junction unmatched. This CDR3 is built from 14 residues. Germline loops: CDR1 SGHTA, CDR2 FQGNSA. CDR3 in amino acids: CASSSRTGGEEQYF. In DNA form, the CDR3 reads TGTGCCAGCAGCTCTAGGACAGGGGGCGAAGAGCAGTACTTC.

This clone was counted only a few times. This rearrangement joins TRBV4-1 to TRBJ2-1; 7 nucleotides align to TRBD2. The CDR3 loop spans 17 amino acids. Germline lookup yields CDR1 MGHRA and CDR2 YSYEKL. V lost 0 bases to trimming and J lost 7 bases; unmatched junction nucleotides: 12. The CDR3 coding sequence is TGCGCCAGCAGCCAAGATTACGCGGGAGTCGACTTGAATGAGCAGTTCTTC. Protein product: CASSQDYAGVDLNEQFF.

This clone was picked up a small number of times. The rearrangement joins TRBV6-5 to TRBJ1-3, with 9 bases identical to TRBD1. Germline values: CDR1 MNHEY, CDR2 SVGAGI. CDR3 size: 15 residues. V trimming: 2 bases; J trimming: 4 bases; junction bases outside the gene matches: 3. CDR3 sequence reads: CASSYTGGGGNTIYF. The CDR3 bases are TGTGCCAGCAGTTACACAGGGGGCGGCGGAAACACCATATATTTT.

This clone turned up a few times. This rearrangement joins TRBV28 to TRBJ1-2; 11 bases align to TRBD1. CDR3 length: 16 residues. V gave up 6 bases and J gave up 7 bases; unmatched junction bases: 13. Germline V lookup: CDR1 MDHEN, CDR2 SYDVKM. CDR3 loop: CASRGVGQGAAVGYTF. CDR3 sequence (DNA): TGTGCCAGCAGGGGGGTAGGACAGGGGGCGGCTGTTGGCTACACCTTC.

This clone was seen a few times. The rearrangement uses TRBV5-4 and TRBJ2-7; no reliable D call. V was trimmed by 3 bases and J by 0 bases, leaving 4 bases between them. This CDR3 region has 12 residues. The germline gives CDR1 SGHNT, CDR2 YYREEE (reference sequence). CDR3 nucleotides: TGTGCCAGCAGCTCTCGCTCCTACGAGCAGTACTTC. As protein: CASSSRSYEQYF.

This chain links TRBV28 with TRBJ2-1, with 8 positions matching TRBD1. V shed 4 bases, J shed 9 bases, and the junction held 5 bases outside the gene matches. Germline V gene lookup returns CDR1 MDHEN and CDR2 SYDVKM. CDR3 length: 13 residues. DNA of the CDR3: TGTGCCAGCAGTTCCGCAGGGGGCATTGAGCAGTTCTTC. It encodes CASSSAGGIEQFF.

This clone was seen more than once but under ten times. The V gene is TRBV19, the J gene TRBJ2-7; the D gene is possibly TRBD2 (6 bases). This CDR3 has 14 residues. Trimming removed 3 bases from V and 3 bases from J, with 12 bases in between. The germline gives CDR1 LNHDA, CDR2 SQIVND (reference sequence). The CDR3 bases are TGTGCCAGTAGTATGGGGGGACTGGTCTACGAGCAGTACTTC. It yields the protein CASSMGGLVYEQYF.

V and J are TRBV5-1 and TRBJ2-3; 10 nucleotides align to TRBD1. Germline CDR1 and CDR2: SGHRS and YFSETQ. Losses at the gene ends were 4 bases for V and 3 bases for J; bases not matched to a gene: 8. This CDR3 region has 16 residues. The CDR3 DNA follows: TGCGCCAGCAGCCAGGACCCGGGACAGGGGACAGATACGCAGTATTTT. This encodes CASSQDPGQGTDTQYF.

In this sample, this clone turned up a few times. The V gene is TRBV9, the J gene TRBJ1-2; TRBD1 is a possible D gene (5 bases). V lost 3 bases and J lost 3, with 15 bases in between. Germline CDR1 is SGDLS and CDR2 is YYNGEE. The CDR3 has 15 residues. The DNA for the CDR3 is TGTGCCAGCAGCGGCGAATTCCAGGGCTACTATGGCTACACCTTC. Residues: CASSGEFQGYYGYTF.